The 14 T cell receptor beta chains below were found in one sample sequenced in a study of vaccination and CD4 T cells after COVID-19. Sequencing of cultured CD4+ T cell DNA used the Oncomine TCR Beta short-read assay. TCRdb re-derived calls from the PCR reads in MiXCR, one entry per CDR3 protein. The sample carries 10,000 to 13,000 distinct CDR3 sequences, approximately 49% recorded once. These receptors are not linked to any known antigen. Treatment indicated: roughly 10-day PBMC culture with coronavirus spike peptide pools or control peptides (ViraFEST assay). Sequences were obtained from CD4+ T cells from blood, cultured in vitro. The receptor source for this set is a human donor who had recovered from COVID-19.

On this clonotype: At one boundary the junction diverges from the germline segment, which might be a read error. V gene TRBV7-6 combines with J gene TRBJ2-5; the match to TRBD2 covers 10 bases. The CDR3 spans 16 residues. In germline, CDR1 is SGHVS, CDR2 FNYEAQ. This CDR3 is CASSRWTSGPQETQYF. CDR3 in DNA: TGTGCTAGCAGCCGCTGGACTAGCGGTCCCCAAGAGACCCAGTACTTC.

This clonotype has a handful of counts. The rearrangement links TRBV2 to TRBJ2-5, with 8 bases aligning to TRBD2. Per germline, CDR1 SNHLY and CDR2 FYNNEI. The CDR3 runs to 16 residues. Trimming at V came to 4 bases and at J to 5 bases, leaving 12 bases not matched to a gene. The CDR3 sequence is CASSAAGALSDETQYF. The CDR3 DNA is TGTGCCAGCAGTGCAGCGGGAGCCCTATCCGACGAGACCCAGTACTTC.

The chain links TRBV12-3 or TRBV12-4 to TRBJ2-5; TRBD2 might be the D (6 bases). V was trimmed by 3 bases and J by 1 base, leaving 9 bases between them. CDR3 length equals 14 residues. The CDR3 region is CASSFRGIQETQYF. In DNA, the CDR3 is TGTGCCAGCAGTTTCCGCGGGATCCAAGAGACCCAGTACTTC.

The V call is TRBV7-6, the J call TRBJ2-5; D not resolved. V was trimmed by 3 bases and J by 5 bases, leaving 13 bases between them. This CDR3 comprises 14 residues. The germline gives CDR1 SGHVS, CDR2 FNYEAQ. The CDR3 bases are TGTGCCAGCAGCTTGAGAGGAGTCCAGGAGACCCAGTACTTC. Protein sequence: CASSLRGVQETQYF.

The chain has TRBV28 and TRBJ2-7; D not certain. CDR1 and CDR2 from the germline V gene are MDHEN and SYDVKM. V lost 6 bases to trimming and J lost 2 bases, with 14 bases between them. The CDR3 covers 14 residues. The CDR3 loop is CASRGLSFTYEQYF. The CDR3 nucleotides read TGTGCCAGCAGGGGCCTTTCTTTTACCTACGAGCAGTACTTC.

This sequence joins TRBV7-6 and TRBJ1-1; D remains ambiguous. There are 12 residues in the CDR3. V lost 6 bases, J lost 1 base, and 6 bases lay in between. Germline V gives CDR1 SGHVS, CDR2 FNYEAQ. CDR3 sequence: CASRNGNTEAFF. The CDR3 DNA sequence: TGTGCCAGCAGAAATGGGAACACTGAAGCTTTCTTT.

The chain carries TRBV20-1 and TRBJ1-5; weak D call: TRBD1 (6 bases). Trimming shortened V by 5 bases and J by 3 bases, and 11 bases separated the two germline ends. The CDR3 is 13 amino acids. CDR1 DFQATT and CDR2 SNEGSKA come from the germline V gene (reference sequence). CDR3 DNA: TGCAGTGCTTATACAGGGTACAATCAGCCCCAGCATTTT. It translates to CSAYTGYNQPQHF.

The J gene is TRBJ2-6, the V gene TRBV27; D not resolved. CDR1 is MNHEY and CDR2 is SMNVEV in the germline V gene (reference sequence). With 2 bases removed from V and 4 bases from J, the gap between germline ends came to 12 bases. This CDR3 has 16 amino acids. CDR3: CASSLEKASGANVLTF. The CDR3 bases are TGTGCCAGCAGTTTAGAAAAGGCCTCCGGGGCCAACGTCCTGACTTTC. The full variable domain, its missing parts supplied by reference TRBV27 and TRBJ2-6, is EAQVTQNPRYLITVTGKKLTVTCSQNMNHEYMSWYRQDPGLGLRQIYYSMNVEVTDKGDVPEGYKVSRKEKRNFPLILESPSPNQTSLYFCASSLEKASGANVLTFGAGSRLTVL.

V is TRBV7-3 and J is TRBJ2-3; D might be TRBD2 (6 bases). CDR1 and CDR2 from the germline V gene are SGHTA and FQGTGA. This CDR3 contains 16 residues. Trimming cost V 2 bases and J 0 bases, with 12 bases left between them. CDR3 protein: CASSLVGGKSTDTQYF. DNA of the CDR3: TGTGCCAGCAGCTTAGTCGGCGGGAAAAGCACAGATACGCAGTATTTT.

The rearrangement links TRBV21-1 to TRBJ2-1; the table's D call, TRBD2, was not checked against the DNA. TRBV21-1 is a known pseudogene. The CDR3 runs 15 residues. CDR3 sequence: CASSNGKREVREQFF. The DNA of the CDR3 is TGTGCCAGCAGCAATGGGAAGCGGGAGGTAAGGGAGCAGTTCTTC.

This chain uses TRBV5-1 with TRBJ2-3; D remains unclear. There are 14 residues in the CDR3. The germline V gene has CDR1 SGHRS and CDR2 YFSETQ. V gave up 0 bases and J gave up 5 bases, with 10 bases separating them. CDR3 coding DNA: TGCGCCAGCAGCTTGGCCGGCGGAGAAGATACGCAGTATTTT. As protein: CASSLAGGEDTQYF.

The chain recombines TRBV10-1 with TRBJ2-7, with TRBD1 matching 7 bases. After removal of 3 bases from V and 5 bases from J, the junction contained 7 bases not matched to a gene. The CDR3 runs 14 residues. The germline V gene encodes CDR1 WNHNN and CDR2 SYGVQD (reference sequence). Written as DNA, the CDR3 is TGCGCCAGCAGTGACAGGCAGGGGGTAAACGAGCAGTACTTC. This translates into CASSDRQGVNEQYF.

This sequence joins TRBV28 and TRBJ2-7; TRBD2 matches 7 bases. The V gene's germline CDR1 is MDHEN and CDR2 SYDVKM. The V segment lost 2 bases and the J segment 2 bases; nucleotides outside the gene matches: 3. The length of the CDR3 is 14 residues. The CDR3 is CASSLRGLPYEQYF. The CDR3 region has the DNA TGTGCCAGCAGTTTACGGGGACTACCCTACGAGCAGTACTTC. Together with reference TRBV28 and TRBJ2-7, the CDR3 gives the full variable domain: DVKVTQSSRYLVKRTGEKVFLECVQDMDHENMFWYRQDPGLGLRLIYFSYDVKMKEKGDIPEGYSVSREKKERFSLILESASTNQTSMYLCASSLRGLPYEQYFGPGTRLTVT.

The gene calls are TRBV20-1 and TRBJ2-7, with D perhaps matching TRBD2 (5 bases). Trimming stripped 5 bases from V and 3 bases from J, with 17 bases between. This CDR3 is built from 14 residues. Germline V gene data show CDR1 as DFQATT and CDR2 as SNEGSKA (reference sequence). In DNA form, the CDR3 reads TGCAGTGCTGTGGGTGGGTTGGGGAGCTACGAGCAGTACTTC. This translates into CSAVGGLGSYEQYF.